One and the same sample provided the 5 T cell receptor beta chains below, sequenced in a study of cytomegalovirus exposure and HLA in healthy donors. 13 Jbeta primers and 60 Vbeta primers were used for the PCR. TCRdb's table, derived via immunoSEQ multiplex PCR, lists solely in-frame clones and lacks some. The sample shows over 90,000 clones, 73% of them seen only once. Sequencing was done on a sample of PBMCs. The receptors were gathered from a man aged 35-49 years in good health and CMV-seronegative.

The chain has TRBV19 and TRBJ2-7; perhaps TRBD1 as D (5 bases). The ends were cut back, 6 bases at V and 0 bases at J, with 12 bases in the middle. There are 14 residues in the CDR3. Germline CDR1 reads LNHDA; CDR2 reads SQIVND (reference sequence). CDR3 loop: CASRGQASSYEQYF. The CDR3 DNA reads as TGTGCCAGTAGGGGGCAGGCCAGCTCCTACGAGCAGTACTTC.

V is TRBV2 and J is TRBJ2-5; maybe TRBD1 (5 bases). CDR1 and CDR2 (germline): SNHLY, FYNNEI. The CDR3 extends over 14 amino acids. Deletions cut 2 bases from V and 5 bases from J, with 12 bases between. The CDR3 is CASSELLHRETQYF. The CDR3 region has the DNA TGTGCCAGCAGTGAACTTCTCCACAGGGAGACCCAGTACTTC.

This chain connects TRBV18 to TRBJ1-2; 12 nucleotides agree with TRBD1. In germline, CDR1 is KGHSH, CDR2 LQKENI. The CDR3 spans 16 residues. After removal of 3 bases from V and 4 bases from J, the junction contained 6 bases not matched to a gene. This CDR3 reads CASSPTGQGAIYGYTF. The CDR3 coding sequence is TGTGCCAGCTCACCGACGGGACAGGGGGCGATCTATGGCTACACCTTC.

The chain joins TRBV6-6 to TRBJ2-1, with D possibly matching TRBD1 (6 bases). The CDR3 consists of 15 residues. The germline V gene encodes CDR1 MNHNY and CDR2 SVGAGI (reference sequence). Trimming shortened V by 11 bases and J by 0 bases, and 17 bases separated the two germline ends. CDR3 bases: TGTGCCCTTGCCCAGGGGCCAAGCTCCTACAATGAGCAGTTCTTC. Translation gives CALAQGPSSYNEQFF.

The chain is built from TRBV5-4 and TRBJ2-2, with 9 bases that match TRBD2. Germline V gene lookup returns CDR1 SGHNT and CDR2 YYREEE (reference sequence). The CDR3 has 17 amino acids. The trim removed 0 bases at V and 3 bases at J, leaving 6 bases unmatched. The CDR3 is CASSLVHTSGYTGELFF. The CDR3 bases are TGTGCCAGCAGCTTGGTGCATACTAGCGGGTACACCGGGGAGCTGTTTTTT. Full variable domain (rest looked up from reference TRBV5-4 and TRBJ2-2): ETGVTQSPTHLIKTRGQQVTLRCSSQSGHNTVSWYQQALGQGPQFIFQYYREEENGRGNFPPRFSGLQFPNYSSELNVNALELDDSALYLCASSLVHTSGYTGELFFGEGSRLTVL.